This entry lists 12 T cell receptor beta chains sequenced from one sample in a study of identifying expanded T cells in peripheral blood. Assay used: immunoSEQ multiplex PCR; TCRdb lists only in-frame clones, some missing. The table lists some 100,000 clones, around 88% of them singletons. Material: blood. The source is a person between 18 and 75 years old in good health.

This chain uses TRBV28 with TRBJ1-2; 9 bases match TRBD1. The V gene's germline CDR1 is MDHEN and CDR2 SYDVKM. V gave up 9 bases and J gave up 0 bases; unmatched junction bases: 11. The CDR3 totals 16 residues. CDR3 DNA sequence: TGTGCCAGTATACGGGGACAGGGCCCCTCTAACTATGGCTACACCTTC. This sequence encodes CASIRGQGPSNYGYTF.

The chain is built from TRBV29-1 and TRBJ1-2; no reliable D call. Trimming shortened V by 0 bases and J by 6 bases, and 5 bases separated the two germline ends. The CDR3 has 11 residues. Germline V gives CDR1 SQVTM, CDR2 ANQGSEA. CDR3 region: CSVEDFDGYTF. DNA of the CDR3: TGCAGCGTTGAAGATTTCGATGGCTACACCTTC.

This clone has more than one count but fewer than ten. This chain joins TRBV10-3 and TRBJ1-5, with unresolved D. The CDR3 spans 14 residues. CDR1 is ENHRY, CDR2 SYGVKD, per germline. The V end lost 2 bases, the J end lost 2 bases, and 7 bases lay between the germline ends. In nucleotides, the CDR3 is TGTGCCATCAGTGAGGGGTTAGGCAATCAGCCCCAGCATTTT. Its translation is CAISEGLGNQPQHF.

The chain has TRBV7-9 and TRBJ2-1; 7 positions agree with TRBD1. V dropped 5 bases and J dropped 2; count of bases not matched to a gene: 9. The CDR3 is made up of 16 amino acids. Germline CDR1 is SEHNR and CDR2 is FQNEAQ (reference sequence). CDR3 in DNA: TGTGCCAGCAGCCCCCGTGGGCAGGGGGCCTACAATGAGCAGTTCTTC. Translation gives CASSPRGQGAYNEQFF.

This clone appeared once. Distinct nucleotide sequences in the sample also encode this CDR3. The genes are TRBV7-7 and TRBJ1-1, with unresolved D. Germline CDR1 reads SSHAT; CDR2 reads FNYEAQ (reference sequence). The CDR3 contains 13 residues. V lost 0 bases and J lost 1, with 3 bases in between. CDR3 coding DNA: TGTGCCAGCAGCTTAGCGGGGAACACTGAAGCTTTCTTT. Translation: CASSLAGNTEAFF.

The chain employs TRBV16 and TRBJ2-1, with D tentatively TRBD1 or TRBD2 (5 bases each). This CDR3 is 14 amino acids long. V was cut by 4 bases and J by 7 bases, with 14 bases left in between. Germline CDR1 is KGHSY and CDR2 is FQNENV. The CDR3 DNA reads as TGTGCCAGCAGCCTACTTTTGGGGGATAATGAGCAGTTCTTC. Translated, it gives CASSLLLGDNEQFF.

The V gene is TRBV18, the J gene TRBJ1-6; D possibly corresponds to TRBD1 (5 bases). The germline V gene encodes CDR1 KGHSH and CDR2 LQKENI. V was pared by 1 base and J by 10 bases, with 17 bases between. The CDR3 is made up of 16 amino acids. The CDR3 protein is CASSPRGRVGGSPLHF. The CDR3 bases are TGTGCCAGCTCACCACGGGGACGGGTGGGCGGATCACCCCTCCACTTT.

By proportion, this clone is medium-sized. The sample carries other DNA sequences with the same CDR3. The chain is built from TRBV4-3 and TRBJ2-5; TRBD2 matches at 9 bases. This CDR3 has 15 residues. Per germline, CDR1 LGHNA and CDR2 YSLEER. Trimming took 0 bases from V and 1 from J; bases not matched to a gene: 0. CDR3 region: CASSQERGGQETQYF. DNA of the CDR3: TGCGCCAGCAGCCAAGAGCGGGGGGGCCAAGAGACCCAGTACTTC.

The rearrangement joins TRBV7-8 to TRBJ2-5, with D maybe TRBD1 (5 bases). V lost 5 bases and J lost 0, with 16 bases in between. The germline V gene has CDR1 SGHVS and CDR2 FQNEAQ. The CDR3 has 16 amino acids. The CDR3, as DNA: TGTGCCAGCAGCCGCCGAACACAGGCGAACCAAGAGACCCAGTACTTC. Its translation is CASSRRTQANQETQYF.

The CDR3: CASSPGYGANVLTF. DNA for the CDR3: TGTGCCAGCAGCCCAGGGTATGGGGCCAACGTCCTGACTTTC. The chain is built from TRBV7-8 and TRBJ2-6, with a possible D match to TRBD1 (5 bases). Germline V gene lookup returns CDR1 SGHVS and CDR2 FQNEAQ. V was trimmed by 5 bases and J by 3 bases, leaving 8 bases between them. The CDR3 totals 14 residues.

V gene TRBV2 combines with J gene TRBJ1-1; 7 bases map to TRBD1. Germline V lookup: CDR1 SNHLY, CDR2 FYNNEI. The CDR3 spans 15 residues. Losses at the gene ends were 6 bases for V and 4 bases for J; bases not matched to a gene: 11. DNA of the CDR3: TGTGCCAGCAGCGACACGACAGGGTGGGCCACTGAAGCTTTCTTT. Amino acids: CASSDTTGWATEAFF.

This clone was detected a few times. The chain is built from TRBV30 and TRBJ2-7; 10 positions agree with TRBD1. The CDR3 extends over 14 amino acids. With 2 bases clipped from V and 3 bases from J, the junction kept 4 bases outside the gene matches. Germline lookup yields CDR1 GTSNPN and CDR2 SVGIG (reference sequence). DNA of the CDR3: TGTGCCTGGAGTTTGGGACAGGGGAACTACGAGCAGTACTTC. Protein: CAWSLGQGNYEQYF.